A selection of T cell receptor beta chains follows, all from one sample in a study of shared clonotypes between healthy human individuals. This table comes from immunoSEQ multiplex PCR, and its TCRdb copy is limited to in-frame clones, with some not included. The table includes hundreds of thousands of clones, roughly 77% detected once. The source material was PBMCs. These receptors all come from a woman in her 40s in good health. Some clones in this sample may be carry-over from other donors' samples. CDR3s include the opening cysteine and the closing phenylalanine or tryptophan. The D gene is left open where the match is weak. Rows give clone size only sometimes, using once, few, many, or a class for an expanded clone.

d_call clone_size j_call v_call cdr3_length cdr3_aa cdr3_nt
NA NA TRBJ1-2 TRBV28 12 CASSWWDYGYTF TGTGCCAGCAGCTGGTGGGACTATGGCTACACCTTC
NA once TRBJ2-3 TRBV5-1 15 CASSLVQGRGDTQYF TGCGCCAGCAGCTTGGTACAGGGCCGTGGGGATACGCAGTATTTT
NA NA TRBJ2-2 TRBV9 14 CASSGTVGGGELFF TGTGCCAGCAGCGGAACCGTTGGGGGAGGGGAGCTGTTTTTT
NA NA TRBJ1-2 TRBV19 18 CASSIDRSTVGRNYGYTF TGTGCCAGTAGTATAGATCGGTCGACGGTAGGGAGGAACTATGGCTACACCTTC
NA NA TRBJ2-1 TRBV5-1 16 CASSSRAGRLYNEQFF TGCGCCAGCAGCTCCCGGGCGGGACGGCTTTACAATGAGCAGTTCTTC
NA NA TRBJ1-6 TRBV28 15 CASSFVSGDNSPLHF TGTGCCAGCAGTTTCGTATCAGGGGACAATTCACCCCTCCACTTT
NA NA TRBJ1-2 TRBV7-9 15 CASSLGVYGDYGYTF TGTGCCAGCAGCTTAGGGGTTTATGGCGACTATGGCTACACCTTC
NA NA TRBJ2-1 TRBV7-8 15 CASSAPGHLTLEQFF TGTGCCAGCAGCGCCCCGGGACACCTCACCCTTGAGCAGTTCTTC
NA NA TRBJ2-7 TRBV27 15 CASSSRNGVTYEQYF TGTGCCAGCAGTTCCCGCAACGGGGTTACCTACGAGCAGTACTTC
TRBD1 NA TRBJ1-2 TRBV4-1 14 CASSQNRGSDGYTF TGCGCCAGCAGCCAAAACAGGGGGTCGGATGGCTACACCTTC
NA NA TRBJ1-3 TRBV19 13 CASTGRSGNTIYF TGTGCCAGTACGGGCCGCTCTGGAAACACCATATATTTT
TRBD2 once TRBJ2-7 TRBV27 14 CATKTGLAGPGGYF TGTGCCACAAAAACCGGACTAGCGGGACCTGGCGGGTACTTC
NA NA TRBJ2-7 TRBV20-1 11 CSATSSYEQYF TGCAGTGCTACATCGTCCTACGAGCAGTACTTC
NA NA TRBJ1-1 TRBV5-4 14 CASSLAGGDTEAFF TGTGCCAGCAGCTTGGCCGGGGGGGACACTGAAGCTTTCTTT
NA few TRBJ2-2 TRBV4-1 17 CASSQEIPVSWTGELFF TGCGCCAGCAGCCAAGAGATCCCAGTCTCATGGACCGGGGAGCTGTTTTTT
NA few TRBJ2-7 TRBV6-5 13 CATQKDRSYEQYF TGTGCCACCCAAAAGGACCGATCCTACGAGCAGTACTTC
TRBD1 NA TRBJ1-5 TRBV4-2 14 CASSPDRDNQPQHF TGTGCCAGCAGCCCAGACAGGGACAATCAGCCCCAGCATTTT
TRBD2 NA TRBJ2-1 TRBV19 15 CASSIGTSIYNEQFF TGTGCCAGTAGTATCGGGACTAGCATCTACAATGAGCAGTTCTTC
NA NA TRBJ2-7 TRBV6-6 12 CASSYDSYEQYF TGTGCCAGCAGTTACGACTCCTACGAGCAGTACTTC
NA NA TRBJ2-1 TRBV7-2 15 CASSLDNGLYNEQFF TGTGCCAGCAGCTTGGATAACGGGCTATACAATGAGCAGTTCTTC
NA NA TRBJ1-5 TRBV30 15 CAWSVKGEGNQPQHF TGTGCCTGGAGTGTAAAGGGGGAGGGCAATCAGCCCCAGCATTTT
NA NA TRBJ1-3 TRBV7-2 17 CASSLGQPLTSGNTIYF TGTGCCAGCAGCTTAGGACAGCCCCTAACCTCTGGAAACACCATATATTTT
TRBD2 NA TRBJ2-7 TRBV4-2 16 CASSQGLAGEEHEQYF TGTGCCAGCAGCCAAGGACTAGCGGGAGAAGAACACGAGCAGTACTTC
TRBD1 NA TRBJ1-1 TRBV6-5 15 CASSYSTGGDTEAFF TGTGCCAGCAGTTACTCGACAGGGGGTGACACTGAAGCTTTCTTT
NA few TRBJ1-1 TRBV30 13 CAWSVQVNTEAFF TGTGCCTGGAGTGTACAAGTGAACACTGAAGCTTTCTTT
TRBD1 NA TRBJ1-4 TRBV4-1 16 CASSQEGGQGGEKLFF TGCGCCAGCAGCCAAGAGGGGGGACAGGGAGGGGAAAAACTGTTTTTT
NA NA TRBJ2-2 TRBV19 14 CASSNLGGTGELFF TGTGCCAGTAGTAATCTAGGGGGGACCGGGGAGCTGTTTTTT
NA many TRBJ1-4 TRBV11-1 13 CASSFRTNEKLFF TGTGCCAGCAGCTTTCGGACGAATGAAAAACTGTTTTTT
TRBD2 NA TRBJ2-3 TRBV4-2 19 CASSQEPQWTSGRTDTQYF TGTGCCAGCAGCCAAGAACCACAATGGACTAGCGGGCGCACAGATACGCAGTATTTT
NA few TRBJ2-5 TRBV9 13 CASSPDYSGTQYF TGTGCCAGCAGCCCCGATTATAGCGGGACCCAGTACTTC
TRBD2 NA TRBJ2-5 TRBV13 15 CASSLQREAQETQYF TGTGCCAGCAGCCTCCAGCGGGAGGCACAAGAGACCCAGTACTTC
TRBD1 NA TRBJ1-6 TRBV28 15 CASSLTGEVDSPLHF TGTGCCAGCAGTCTCACAGGGGAGGTGGATTCACCCCTCCACTTT